This TCR beta chain was obtained from a study of identical twins. Germline loops: CDR1 SGHDT, CDR2 YYEEEE. The CDR3 is made up of 16 amino acids. After removal of 3 bases from V and 5 bases from J, the junction contained 11 bases not matched to a gene. From the 5' RACE reads, TCRdb called clonotypes with MiXCR, one entry per CDR3 protein. The sample has 1.5 million to 2 million distinct CDR3 sequences, roughly a third seen once. Sequences were obtained from cord blood. The gene calls are TRBV5-6 and TRBJ2-5; 9 bases align to TRBD2. This TCR was sampled from a newborn girl in good health. DNA for the CDR3: TGTGCCAGCAGCTCACCACCGGGACTAGCTTCGGAGACCCAGTACTTC. Protein sequence: CASSSPPGLASETQYF.